The source of this T cell receptor (beta chain) is a study of blood T cell repertoires in COVID-19. Study in general: COVID-19 samples collected from the United States, Italy and Spain covered acute and convalescent phases.

Original handling: From reference gene primer amplification, estimates of nucleated cell counts were derived. Profiling relied on immunoSEQ multiplex PCR, and the TCRdb table lists in-frame clones only, not all of them. V and J calls plus clone size are reproduced from that table; the DNA served to infer D and trimming. The sample records a few hundred thousand clones, about 91% being singletons. V lost 4 bases, J lost 5 bases, and 7 bases stayed unmatched. Germline CDR1 is SGDLS and CDR2 is YYNGEE. This CDR3 comprises 16 residues. The clonotype was recovered from a man between 18 and 29 years old with acute COVID-19. The chain links TRBV9 to TRBJ1-5, with TRBD1 matching 12 bases. The sequenced sample was PBMCs or T cells enriched from blood (not recorded which). The DNA of the CDR3 is TGTGCCAGCAGCCTTGGGGGGACAGGGGGCTATCAGCCCCAGCATTTT. It specifies CASSLGGTGGYQPQHF. The full variable domain, in which reference TRBV9 and TRBJ1-5 provide the parts outside the CDR3, is DSGVTQTPKHLITATGQRVTLRCSPRSGDLSVYWYQQSLDQGLQFLIQYYNGEERAKGNILERFSAQQFPDLHSELNLSSLELGDSALYFCASSLGGTGGYQPQHFGDGTRLSIL.